This TCR beta chain was captured in a study of blood T cell repertoires in COVID-19. The wider study: Both acute and convalescent COVID-19 samples were obtained from the United States, Italy and Spain. Sources were T cells, B-cell-depleted T cells, or PBMCs; the material itself was cDNA or gDNA.

Under the authors' procedure: Nucleated cell number was recorded as an estimate derived from reference gene primer amplification. Profiled with immunoSEQ multiplex PCR; TCRdb holds only in-frame clones, not every one. V, J and clone size are those of that table, while D and trimming were read from the DNA. This table has a few hundred thousand clones, about 87% appearing once. Germline V lookup: CDR1 PRHDT, CDR2 FYEKMQ (reference sequence). This CDR3 is built from 15 residues. V gave up 2 bases and J gave up 0 bases, with 8 bases separating them. The sample was peripheral blood. The receptor was isolated from a woman in her seventies with active or convalescent COVID-19. The V call is TRBV13, the J call TRBJ1-5; D unclear. CDR3 nucleotide sequence: TGTGCCAGCAGCTTAAGTCGGGGTAGCAATCAGCCCCAGCATTTT. It specifies CASSLSRGSNQPQHF.